What follows are 7 T cell receptor beta chains derived from one specimen sequenced in a study of blood T cell repertoires in COVID-19. Clones were sequenced by immunoSEQ multiplex PCR, and TCRdb holds only the in-frame ones, with some missing. The sample has roughly 200,000 clones; about nine tenths are singletons. Source material: PBMCs or T cells enriched from blood (not recorded which). The receptors originated from a man aged 18 to 35 with acute COVID-19.

This clone appeared a few times. The CDR3 DNA reads as TGTGCCAGCAGGATGCTGAGCTCCTACAATGAGCAGTTCTTC. It codes for CASRMLSSYNEQFF. The rearrangement links TRBV27 to TRBJ2-1; D gene unclear. This CDR3 has 14 amino acids. The ends were cut back, 6 bases at V and 0 bases at J, with 9 bases in the middle. Germline CDR1 reads MNHEY; CDR2 reads SMNVEV (reference sequence).

The chain carries TRBV5-1 and TRBJ2-2; 12 nucleotides align to TRBD2. CDR3 length: 17 residues. The V and J ends lost 0 bases and 4 bases, in that order; junction bases with no gene match: 4. Germline V lookup: CDR1 SGHRS, CDR2 YFSETQ. The CDR3 nucleotides read TGCGCCAGCAGCTTGGTTTCACTAGCGGGAGGCACCGGGGAGCTGTTTTTT. It is translated as CASSLVSLAGGTGELFF.

This rearrangement joins TRBV6-5 to TRBJ2-3; 9 bases align to TRBD2. The CDR3 has 15 amino acids. Germline V gene lookup returns CDR1 MNHEY and CDR2 SVGAGI. V trimming: 6 bases; J trimming: 5 bases; junction bases outside the gene matches: 9. In DNA form, the CDR3 reads TGTGCCAGCAGCTTTGGTAGCGGGAGTGGAGATACGCAGTATTTT. This sequence encodes CASSFGSGSGDTQYF.

This clone was seen just once. CDR3 loop: CASSVEGVRNTEAFF. CDR3 in DNA: TGTGCCAGCAGCGTAGAGGGGGTGCGGAACACTGAAGCTTTCTTT. The chain links TRBV9 to TRBJ1-1, with a tentative D call TRBD1 (6 bases). V lost 0 bases to trimming and J lost 1 base, with 10 bases between them. CDR1 is SGDLS, CDR2 YYNGEE, per germline. The CDR3 is 15 amino acids.

The chain carries TRBV3-1 (or the pseudogene TRBV3-2) and TRBJ2-7; D is unclear. Trimming cost V 0 bases and J 2 bases, with 11 bases left between them. Germline CDR1 reads LGHDT; CDR2 reads YNNKEL (reference sequence). The CDR3 runs to 15 residues. CDR3 sequence reads: CASSQESGFPYEQYF. The CDR3 nucleotides read TGTGCCAGCAGCCAAGAATCCGGGTTCCCCTACGAGCAGTACTTC.

The rearrangement joins TRBV28 to TRBJ2-5; 7 bases match TRBD2. After removal of 7 bases from V and 4 bases from J, the junction contained 6 bases not matched to a gene. This CDR3 is 13 amino acids long. The germline V gene encodes CDR1 MDHEN and CDR2 SYDVKM. The CDR3 sequence is CASIRSGGETQYF. CDR3 nucleotide sequence: TGTGCCAGCATCCGGTCGGGAGGAGAGACCCAGTACTTC. Full variable domain (outside the CDR3, taken from reference TRBV28 and TRBJ2-5): DVKVTQSSRYLVKRTGEKVFLECVQDMDHENMFWYRQDPGLGLRLIYFSYDVKMKEKGDIPEGYSVSREKKERFSLILESASTNQTSMYLCASIRSGGETQYFGPGTRLLVL.

The CDR3 protein is CASTRRTSGNEQFF. The CDR3 DNA reads as TGTGCCAGCACCCGTCGGACTAGCGGGAATGAGCAGTTCTTC. The chain is built from TRBV2 and TRBJ2-1; TRBD2 aligns across 11 bases. Germline trimming cut 7 bases from V and 7 bases from J; bases unmatched to any gene: 6. The CDR3 spans 14 residues. Per the germline V gene, CDR1 is SNHLY and CDR2 is FYNNEI.